This TCR beta chain was identified during a study of human T cells and chemical hapten exposure. Study-wide context: Doses of diphenylcyclopropenone went to the patients' scalps weekly throughout the approximately 26-week study. Patch testing placed 0.01% DPC on the upper back, with readings at 6 days.

Each CDR3 protein is one row after TCRdb ran MiXCR on the RACE reads. The repertoire holds about 26,000 distinct CDR3 sequences, with around 10% as singletons. This sample's time point: patch test 2, 6 weeks after DPC sensitization. Sample treatment: therapeutic diphenylcyclopropenone sensitization with weekly scalp DPC. Unfractionated whole blood was the source from which total RNA was extracted. Study conclusions and caveats: Patch test score rose with PT1 expanded TCR count, significant at thresholds 8, 16 and 32, not 4.

The CDR3 has 15 amino acids. Germline CDR1 is SNHLY and CDR2 is FYNNEI. The ends lost 5 bases at V and 9 bases at J; junction bases unmatched: 8. This clonotype was seen a few times. What it binds is unknown. This receptor was obtained from a man in his thirties or forties with alopecia areata. Some clones in this sample may be carry-over from other donors' samples. The rearrangement joins TRBV2 to TRBJ2-1; 12 bases line up with TRBD2. This specimen consisted of whole blood, obtained in connection with sensitization to the hapten diphenylcyclopropenone (DPC). CDR3 region: CASSFGLAGFSEQFF. The CDR3 DNA reads as TGTGCCAGCAGTTTTGGACTAGCGGGGTTTTCTGAGCAGTTCTTC.